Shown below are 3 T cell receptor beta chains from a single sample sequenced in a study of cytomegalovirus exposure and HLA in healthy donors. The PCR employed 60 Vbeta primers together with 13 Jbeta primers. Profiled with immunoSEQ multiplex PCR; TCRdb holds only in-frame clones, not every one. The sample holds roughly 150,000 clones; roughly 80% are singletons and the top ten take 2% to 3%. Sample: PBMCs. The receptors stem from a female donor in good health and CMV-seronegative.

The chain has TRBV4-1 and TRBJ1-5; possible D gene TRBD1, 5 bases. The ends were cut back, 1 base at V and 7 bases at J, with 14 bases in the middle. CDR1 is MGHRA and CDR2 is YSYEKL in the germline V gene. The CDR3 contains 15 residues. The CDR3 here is CASSQGAGVGQPQHF. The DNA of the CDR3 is TGCGCCAGCAGCCAAGGGGCGGGGGTTGGCCAGCCCCAGCATTTT.

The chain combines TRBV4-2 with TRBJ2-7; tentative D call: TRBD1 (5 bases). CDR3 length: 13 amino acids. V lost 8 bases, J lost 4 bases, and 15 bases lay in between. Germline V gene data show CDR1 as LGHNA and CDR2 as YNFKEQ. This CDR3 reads CASGSTVGYEQYF. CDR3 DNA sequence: TGTGCCAGCGGATCGACAGTGGGATACGAGCAGTACTTC.

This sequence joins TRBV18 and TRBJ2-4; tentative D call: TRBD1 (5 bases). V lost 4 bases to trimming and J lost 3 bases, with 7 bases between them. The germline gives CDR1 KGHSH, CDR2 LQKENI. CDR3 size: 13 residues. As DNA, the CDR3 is TGTGCCAGCTCACAAGGACACAAAAACATTCAGTACTTC. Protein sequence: CASSQGHKNIQYF.